The T cell receptor (beta chain) under discussion was sequenced for a study of cytomegalovirus exposure and HLA in healthy donors. This CDR3 has 15 residues. Germline V gene sequence: CDR1 ENHRY, CDR2 SYGVKD. The junction had 5 bases not matched to a gene; V was cut back by 6 bases and J by 1 base. PCR involved 60 Vbeta and 13 Jbeta primers. TCRdb's table, derived via immunoSEQ multiplex PCR, lists solely in-frame clones and lacks some. Its table records roughly 72,000 clones. This receptor was taken from a man in his late teens or twenties in good health and CMV-seropositive. The chain recombines TRBV10-3 with TRBJ2-7, with 11 bases aligning to TRBD2. Sequencing input: PBMCs. The CDR3 protein is CAISPGTSGSYEQYF. As DNA, the CDR3 is TGTGCCATCAGCCCTGGGACTAGCGGATCCTACGAGCAGTACTTC.